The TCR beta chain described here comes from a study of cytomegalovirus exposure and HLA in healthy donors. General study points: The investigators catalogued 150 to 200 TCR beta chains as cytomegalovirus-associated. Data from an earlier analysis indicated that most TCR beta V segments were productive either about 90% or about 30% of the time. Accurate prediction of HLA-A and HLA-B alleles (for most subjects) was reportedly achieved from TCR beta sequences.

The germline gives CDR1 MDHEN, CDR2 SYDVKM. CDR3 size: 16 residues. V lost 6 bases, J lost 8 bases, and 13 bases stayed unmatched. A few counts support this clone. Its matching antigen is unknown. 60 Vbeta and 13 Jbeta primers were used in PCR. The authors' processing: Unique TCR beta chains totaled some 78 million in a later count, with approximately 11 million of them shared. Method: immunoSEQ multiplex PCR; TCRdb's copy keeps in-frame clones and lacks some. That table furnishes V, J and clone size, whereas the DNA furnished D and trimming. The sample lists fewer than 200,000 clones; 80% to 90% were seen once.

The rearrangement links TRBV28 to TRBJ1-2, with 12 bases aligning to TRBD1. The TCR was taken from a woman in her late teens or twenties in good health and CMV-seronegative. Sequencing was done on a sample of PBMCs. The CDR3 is CASSSPGTGGGGGYTF. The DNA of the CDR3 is TGTGCCAGCAGCTCGCCCGGGACAGGGGGCGGGGGCGGCTACACCTTC.